These 5 T cell receptor beta chains were sequenced from one sample in a study of PD-1 blockade in classical Hodgkin lymphoma. TCRdb's table, derived via immunoSEQ multiplex PCR, lists solely in-frame clones and lacks some. The data show tens of thousands of clones, roughly nine tenths seen once. In every patient, relapse followed autologous stem cell transplantation, while exposure to brentuximab vedotin differed. The material sequenced was peripheral blood mononuclear cells (PBMCs), taken at baseline. The receptors were gathered from a human donor with classical Hodgkin lymphoma.

CDR3 in amino acids: CASSLGSTSRSMNEQFF. CDR3 in DNA: TGCGCCAGCAGCTTGGGCTCGACTAGCAGGAGTATGAATGAGCAGTTCTTC. This chain uses TRBV5-1 with TRBJ2-1; 7 bases match TRBD2. Germline V CDR1 and CDR2: SGHRS, YFSETQ. J was trimmed by 7 bases and V by 0 bases; bases with no gene match: 13. CDR3 length: 17 residues.

V and J are TRBV5-6 and TRBJ1-2; a possible D gene is TRBD1 (5 bases). Trimming cost V 4 bases and J 9 bases, with 22 bases left between them. Germline V CDR1 and CDR2: SGHDT, YYEEEE. The CDR3 covers 15 residues. CDR3 sequence: CASSLRDGLLWSYTF. The CDR3 bases are TGTGCCAGCAGCCTCCGGGACGGCCTTCTATGGAGCTACACCTTC.

V and J are TRBV19 and TRBJ2-1, with D uncertain. The CDR3 has 16 amino acids. Germline V lookup: CDR1 LNHDA, CDR2 SQIVND (reference sequence). V lost 2 bases to trimming and J lost 0 bases, with 11 bases between them. CDR3 bases: TGTGCCAGTAGTATAAAGGATCGGAGCTCCTACAATGAGCAGTTCTTC. Protein sequence: CASSIKDRSSYNEQFF.

V gene TRBV28 combines with J gene TRBJ2-7; TRBD1 matches 10 bases. The germline V gene encodes CDR1 MDHEN and CDR2 SYDVKM. Trimming removed 5 bases from V and 0 bases from J; junction bases left unmatched: 10. This CDR3 region has 17 residues. For the CDR3, the DNA is TGTGCCAGCAGTCAAAAGCCCGGGACAGGGGTCTCCTACGAGCAGTACTTC. Its translation: CASSQKPGTGVSYEQYF. Complete variable domain (other parts from reference TRBV28 and TRBJ2-7): DVKVTQSSRYLVKRTGEKVFLECVQDMDHENMFWYRQDPGLGLRLIYFSYDVKMKEKGDIPEGYSVSREKKERFSLILESASTNQTSMYLCASSQKPGTGVSYEQYFGPGTRLTVT.

This clone showed up just once. V usage is TRBV27 and J usage is TRBJ1-1; the match to TRBD1 covers 8 bases. With V trimmed by 7 bases and J by 4 bases, 17 bases remained unmatched. This CDR3 contains 17 residues. The germline CDR1 and CDR2 sequences are MNHEY and SMNVEV (reference sequence). This CDR3 is CASMGRGRRVDFTEAFF. The CDR3 DNA sequence: TGTGCCAGCATGGGCAGGGGGCGTCGGGTGGATTTCACTGAAGCTTTCTTT.